This TCR beta chain was identified in a study of OX40 agonist ivuxolimab in advanced cancers. Study-wide results and caveats: There were, on average, more expanded clones in CD8+ T cells than in CD4+. Clonal expansion was seen in CD4+ and CD8+ blood T cells by week 6 at 0.1 to 3.0 mg/kg.

The CDR3 loop spans 14 amino acids. V was clipped by 8 bases and J by 2 bases; unmatched bases: 7. Germline V lookup: CDR1 MNHEY, CDR2 SVGAGI. Comments on this clone: Its specificity is not known.

Generated by immunoSEQ multiplex PCR, the TCRdb table keeps only in-frame clones and is missing some. The profile shows around 94,000 clones, 80% to 95% of them singletons. The sequences come from CD4+ or CD8+ T cells sorted from blood, collected in a trial of the OX40 agonist ivuxolimab. J is TRBJ2-7 and V is TRBV6-5, with TRBD1 matching 9 bases. The receptor was derived from an adult with an advanced solid tumor such as melanoma, head and neck, liver or kidney cancer. CDR3: CASSPGTGPYEQYF. The CDR3 region has the DNA TGTGCCAGCTCCCCCGGGACAGGGCCCTACGAGCAGTACTTC.